Detailed here is one T cell receptor beta chain. Its antigen has not been determined. No base quality information exists; no much larger clone differs at one position. The data derive from a study of memory CD4+ T cells and cytomegalovirus serostatus (dated by TCRdb to the late 2010s). Study-level background: The 35 or so healthy Belgian adults in the cohort included 9 who were CMV seropositive and roughly 25 who were CMV seronegative. To replicate a published TCR-based CMV serostatus classifier, the study sequenced CD4+ memory TCRbeta repertoires from a Belgian cohort whose cytomegalovirus serostatus was known.

The paper's findings and limits, for the study overall: Unlike the original study, which covered naive and memory CD4+ and CD8+ populations, the Belgian study sequenced only CD4+CD45RO+ memory cells. On the Belgian cohort, the classifier built on the original framework reached a median bootstrapped AUC of roughly 0.96, with a 95% CI of 0.76-1.00. For CMV serostatus prediction, a median bootstrapped AUC of approximately 0.95 was reached with the original framework, and a median bootstrapped AUC of roughly 0.9 was reached with a US-trained random forest. Results were interpreted as suggesting that the CMV-associated TCR signature is largely present in the CD4+ memory repertoire. Among the 150 or so previously reported CMV-associated TCRbeta sequences, approximately 70 showed up in the CD4+ memory repertoires, with each one found in between one and five individuals.

A FACSAria II was used to sort memory CD4+ T cells, defined as single viable CD3+CD4+CD8-CD45RO+ cells. To determine CMV serostatus, a Roche Elecsys assay was used that detects serum IgG against CMV pp150, pp28, p38 and p52. Following thawing, total CD4+ T cells were enriched through positive selection using CD4 magnetic microbeads. Samples originated from another study that specifically interrogated the CD4+ T cell memory repertoire. Peripheral blood mononuclear cells were isolated and cryopreserved according to standard operating procedures, and serum was kept at -80 degrees C. The staining relied on CD3-PerCP (BW264/56), CD4-APC (RPA-T4), CD45RO-PE (UCHT1) and CD8-Pacific Orange (3B5) antibodies, and Sytox blue was used to exclude non-viable cells. Genomic DNA was extracted from sorted cells with the Quick-DNA Microprep Kit. Amplification of TCRbeta DNA was done with the immunoSEQ hsTCRbeta kit, following the protocol from the manufacturer. TCRbeta libraries were sequenced on an Illumina MiSeq instrument. The paper's processing steps were these. Once out-of-frame sequences had been removed, 2,204,828 distinct TCRbeta sequences were left, which works out to an average of approximately 70,000 per individual. Each individual was scored according to the count of around 160 previously reported CMV-associated TCRbeta sequences and the total productive distinct TCRbeta count. A beta-binomial model was reimplemented in Python, and scikit-learn random forests with default parameters were trained on data from the US cohort. Classifier performance on the Belgian cohort was reported as the median AUC with percentile confidence intervals calculated over 10,000 bootstrap iterations. TCRdb holds this immuneACCESS table with in-frame rearrangements only. Some clones are missing; in checked studies, unresolved V genes explain under half, and the rest has no known cause. For V, J and clone size, that table is used; D and trimming come from the DNA. In this sample the table shows 75,000 to 90,000 clones, more than 70% of which occur a single time. Of the sample, nearly 0.8% is held by the ten largest clones.

After removal of 3 bases from V and 3 bases from J, the junction retains 2 bases not matched to a gene. Reading the germline V gene gives CDR1 SGDLS and CDR2 YYNGEE. The CDR3 sequence holds 15 residues, the cysteine and phenylalanine included. Only the CDR3 region is kept as DNA, spanning 45 bases read in frame from base 1. The sequenced sample was memory CD4+ T cells from blood. The origin of this receptor is an adult in good health and CMV-seronegative. The chain uses TRBV9 and TRBJ2-1, with TRBD2 matching 11 junction bases. CDR3 protein: CASSEGLADYNEQFF. The sequenced DNA is TGTGCCAGCAGCGAGGGACTAGCGGACTACAATGAGCAGTTCTTC.